Sequencing of this T cell receptor (beta chain) was carried out in a study of blood T cell repertoires in COVID-19. From germline, CDR1 is LNHDA and CDR2 SQIVND (reference sequence). The J segment lost 5 bases and the V segment lost 10 bases, leaving 14 bases of the junction unmatched. The length of the CDR3 is 15 residues. Patients from Seattle were sampled longitudinally, starting during active infection. In the source study's methods: Amplification with reference gene primers provided the estimates of nucleated cell counts. Clones were read by immunoSEQ multiplex PCR, and TCRdb kept only the in-frame ones, dropping some. D and trimming were read from the DNA, whereas the V and J calls and clone size are those reported in that table. This sample has some 180,000 clones, with around four fifths found just once.

V gene TRBV19 combines with J gene TRBJ1-1; 9 bases line up with TRBD1. This receptor was identified in a woman of 80 years or more with COVID-19, enrolled during active disease. Sequencing was done on a sample of peripheral blood. Written as DNA, the CDR3 is TGTGCCACTCAGGGACAGGGAAGGTTGGTAACTGAAGCTTTCTTT. Translating it yields CATQGQGRLVTEAFF. Together with reference TRBV19 and TRBJ1-1, the CDR3 gives the full variable domain: DGGITQSPKYLFRKEGQNVTLSCEQNLNHDAMYWYRQDPGQGLRLIYYSQIVNDFQKGDIAEGYSVSREKKESFPLTVTSAQKNPTAFYLCATQGQGRLVTEAFFGQGTRLTVV.